The 7 T cell receptor beta chains below all came from one sample that was sequenced in a study of T cells in Graves' hyperthyroidism and ophthalmopathy. TCR beta CDR3 sequences were amplified from RNA transcripts. HTBI primers drove first-round RT-PCR of the TCR CDR3. TCRdb redid the calling of the multiplex PCR reads with MiXCR, one entry per CDR3 protein. The sample includes a few hundred thousand distinct CDR3 sequences, approximately 14% of them seen just once. Material: blood. These receptors were obtained from a woman aged 25 to 39 with Graves' hyperthyroidism.

This clonotype was recorded at least ten times. As DNA, the CDR3 is TGTGCCAGCAGCTTAGATTCCGGTGAGCAGTTCTTC. This gives the protein CASSLDSGEQFF. The gene calls are TRBV11-3 and TRBJ2-1; D is undetermined. Trimming shortened V by 0 bases and J by 9 bases, and 6 bases separated the two germline ends. This CDR3 comprises 12 residues. Germline V gene lookup returns CDR1 SGHNT and CDR2 YENEEA.

The gene calls are TRBV12-3 or TRBV12-4 and TRBJ2-3, with a weak D call TRBD2 (7 bases). Trimming removed 8 bases from V and 2 bases from J, with 32 bases in between. The CDR3 loop spans 20 amino acids. The CDR3 spells CASGGGAPRRDYSITDTQYF. The CDR3 DNA reads as TGTGCCAGCGGGGGCGGCGCACCGAGAAGGGACTACTCAATCACAGATACGCAGTATTTT.

This clonotype showed up many times. The chain joins TRBV11-2 to TRBJ2-1; 8 nucleotides agree with TRBD2. V shed 1 base and J 2 bases; nucleotides not matched to a gene: 10. CDR3 length equals 18 residues. Germline V CDR1 and CDR2: SGHAT, FQNNGV. CDR3 region: CASSLVRGAGGPYNEQFF. The CDR3 nucleotides read TGTGCCAGCAGCTTAGTTAGGGGCGCGGGAGGTCCCTACAATGAGCAGTTCTTC. The full variable domain, with the rest looked up from reference TRBV11-2 and TRBJ2-1, is EAGVAQSPRYKIIEKRQSVAFWCNPISGHATLYWYQQILGQGPKLLIQFQNNGVVDDSQLPKDRFSAERLKGVDSTLKIQPAKLEDSAVYLCASSLVRGAGGPYNEQFFGPGTRLTVL.

This clonotype was picked up many times. The chain uses TRBV6-2 or TRBV6-3 and TRBJ2-7, with a tentative D call TRBD2 (6 bases). CDR1 MNHEY and CDR2 SVGEGT come from the germline V gene. V lost 7 bases to trimming and J lost 2 bases, with 12 bases between them. The CDR3 loop spans 13 amino acids. This CDR3 reads CASKEGLTYEQYF. CDR3 coding DNA: TGTGCCAGCAAGGAGGGATTGACCTACGAGCAGTACTTC.

This clonotype was counted ten times or more. V gene TRBV5-6 combines with J gene TRBJ1-1; possibly TRBD1 for D (6 bases). The CDR3 is 16 amino acids. Germline V CDR1 and CDR2: SGHDT, YYEEEE. V lost 4 bases to trimming and J lost 0 bases, with 16 bases between them. This CDR3 is CASSRSGGPLNTEAFF. The DNA for the CDR3 is TGTGCCAGCAGCCGATCTGGGGGGCCCCTGAACACTGAAGCTTTCTTT.

This clonotype was seen many times. This chain links TRBV6-5 with TRBJ2-7; possibly TRBD1 for D (5 bases). Germline-derived CDR1 and CDR2 are MNHEY and SVGAGI. The CDR3 totals 16 residues. V shed 0 bases and J shed 0 bases, with 12 bases lying between them. Here the CDR3 reads CASSYSSNRISYEQYF. In nucleotides, the CDR3 is TGTGCCAGCAGTTACTCGTCGAACAGGATCTCCTACGAGCAGTACTTC.

This clonotype was observed at least ten times. The CDR3 DNA is TGTGCCAGCAGCCCGAACAGGGGGGCCCGGACCGGGGAGCTGTTTTTT. This sequence encodes CASSPNRGARTGELFF. The chain joins TRBV3-1 to TRBJ2-2; 8 nucleotides agree with TRBD1. This CDR3 has 16 amino acids. Trimming cost V 4 bases and J 5 bases; bases outside gene matches: 9. Germline CDR1 is LGHDT and CDR2 is YNNKEL (reference sequence).